This TCR beta chain was found in a study of blood T cell repertoires in COVID-19. Repertoires were generated with immunoSEQ multiplex PCR, while TCRdb's copy carries only in-frame clones and drops some. The repertoire holds about 380,000 clones, roughly 80% seen once, with more than 0.95% in the top ten. In this sample, this clone turned up a few times. The CDR3 spans 14 residues. V lost 5 bases to trimming and J lost 4 bases, with 14 bases between them. Germline V lookup: CDR1 LGHDT, CDR2 YNNKEL (reference sequence). V is TRBV3-1 (or the pseudogene TRBV3-2) and J is TRBJ1-2; D possibly corresponds to TRBD1 (5 bases). This TCR derives from a human donor with acute or convalescent COVID-19. The donor label of this sample is uncertain. Sequencing was performed on peripheral blood. The CDR3 loop reads CASSFSGGVYGYTF. Here the CDR3 DNA reads TGTGCCAGCAGCTTCTCTGGGGGGGTCTATGGCTACACCTTC.